This is a list of T cell receptor beta chains from one sample in a study of shared clonotypes between healthy human individuals. Produced via immunoSEQ multiplex PCR; TCRdb's table is partial and in-frame only. The sample consists of around 1 million clones, roughly 72% of them appearing once. Sample: memory CD4+ T cells sorted from blood. These receptors came from a man aged 18-30 years in good health. The CDR3 runs from the conserved cysteine through the conserved F or W. The D gene is left open where the match is weak. Clone size is stated in some rows and not others, as once, few, many or a class when expanded.

clone_size	d_call	v_call	j_call	cdr3_nt	cdr3_aa
NA	NA	TRBV30	TRBJ2-1	TGTGCCTGGAGTGTACGGTATGAGCAGTTCTTC	CAWSVRYEQFF
NA	NA	TRBV27	TRBJ2-3	TGTGCCAGCAGTTCCAGGGGCTGGTCGACAGATACGCAGTATTTT	CASSSRGWSTDTQYF
NA	NA	TRBV7-2	TRBJ2-7	TGTGCCACATCCCCCGTGGGAGCCCAAGTATTCTTC	CATSPVGAQVFF
NA	TRBD2	TRBV7-2	TRBJ2-7	TGTGCCAGCAGCTTCCTCGGAGCGGGAGAAGACGAGCAGTACTTC	CASSFLGAGEDEQYF
NA	TRBD1	TRBV6-1	TRBJ1-3	TGTGCCAGCAGTTTGGAAGGAGGGGGCGGAAACACCATATATTTT	CASSLEGGGGNTIYF
NA	NA	TRBV7-2	TRBJ2-7	TGTGCCAGCAGCTTAAATGCAGGAACCTACGAGCAGTACTTC	CASSLNAGTYEQYF
NA	TRBD1	TRBV11-3	TRBJ1-2	TGTGCCAGCAGCTTCGGGACAGGGCCAAGGAAGTGCTACACCTTC	CASSFGTGPRKCYTF
NA	NA	TRBV7-2	TRBJ2-3	TGTGCCAGCAGCCCAGGGGATCGGTCAGATACGCAGTATTTT	CASSPGDRSDTQYF
NA	NA	TRBV11-2	TRBJ1-2	TGTGCCAGCAGCGCGTCCGGCGGGGGCTACACCTTC	CASSASGGGYTF
NA	NA	TRBV7-9	TRBJ1-4	TGTGCCAGCAGCTTCTCGGAAGGACTACGGGGTGAAAAACTGTTTTTT	CASSFSEGLRGEKLFF
NA	TRBD1	TRBV28	TRBJ1-2	TGTGCCAGCAGGACAGGGATCTATGGCTACACCTTC	CASRTGIYGYTF
NA	NA	TRBV9	TRBJ2-5	TGTGCCAGCAGCCCCCGACTAGAAGGCCAAGAGACCCAGTACTTC	CASSPRLEGQETQYF
NA	NA	TRBV7-2	TRBJ1-4	TGTGCCAGCAGCTTACGTAATGAAAAACTGTTTTTT	CASSLRNEKLFF
NA	TRBD1	TRBV5-1	TRBJ1-2	TGCGCCAGCAGCTTGGGAGGACAGGGGTACGAGGTCACCTTC	CASSLGGQGYEVTF
NA	NA	TRBV30	TRBJ2-7	TGTGCCTGTGTATATGGCGGCCTCTCCTACGAGCAGTACTTC	CACVYGGLSYEQYF
NA	TRBD1	TRBV11-3	TRBJ2-3	TGTGCCAGCAGCTTACCGAGTAGAGACAGGGACACAGATACGCAGTATTTT	CASSLPSRDRDTDTQYF
NA	TRBD2	TRBV19	TRBJ2-2	TGTGCCAGTAGTACCGGGGGGGTGAACACCGGGGAGCTGTTTTTT	CASSTGGVNTGELFF
NA	NA	TRBV30	TRBJ2-7	TGTGCCTGGAGTGTGTCCAGGGGGGATACCTACGAGCAGTACTTC	CAWSVSRGDTYEQYF
few	NA	TRBV9	TRBJ2-1	TGTGCCAGCAGCGTAGGACTATCCTACAATGAGCAGTTCTTC	CASSVGLSYNEQFF
NA	NA	TRBV27	TRBJ1-6	TGTGCCAGCAGACAGGGAATGCCCTATAATTCACCCCTCCACTTT	CASRQGMPYNSPLHF
NA	NA	TRBV5-6	TRBJ2-3	TGTGCCAGCAGCCCGAGGGAGTGGTTCACAGATACGCAGTATTTT	CASSPREWFTDTQYF
few	NA	TRBV6-4	TRBJ1-1	TGTGCCAGCAAGTGGGGATCCCTAGACACTGAAGCTTTCTTT	CASKWGSLDTEAFF
NA	NA	TRBV5-6	TRBJ2-2	TGTGCCAGCAGCCCGGGCCGCACCGGGGAGCTGTTTTTT	CASSPGRTGELFF
NA	NA	TRBV19	TRBJ1-2	TGTGCCAGTAGTATTAATTGGCAGACCATGGGCTACACCTTC	CASSINWQTMGYTF
NA	NA	TRBV5-4	TRBJ2-7	TGTGCCAGCAGCTTGGACAGGTCTGCATCCTACGAGCAGTACTTC	CASSLDRSASYEQYF
NA	TRBD1	TRBV5-5	TRBJ1-6	TGTGCCAGCAGCTACCAGATAACCGCCGGGACAGATTCACCCCTCCACTTT	CASSYQITAGTDSPLHF
NA	NA	TRBV10-3	TRBJ2-1	TGTGCCATCAGAGGAGACAGCCCTAGCTCCTACAATGAGCAGTTCTTC	CAIRGDSPSSYNEQFF
NA	NA	TRBV18	TRBJ2-2	TGTGCCAGCTCACCCCTCGTTGGCGGGGAGCTGTTTTTT	CASSPLVGGELFF
NA	TRBD1	TRBV4-1	TRBJ1-1	TGCGCCAGCAGCCAAACACAGGGGATATGGAACACTGAAGCTTTCTTT	CASSQTQGIWNTEAFF
NA	TRBD1	TRBV6-1	TRBJ1-6	TGTGCCAGCAGTGAATTGGGGCCCGGGACAGGGTCCGCCAATTCACCCCTCCACTTT	CASSELGPGTGSANSPLHF
few	NA	TRBV5-1	TRBJ1-1	TGCGCCAGCAGCTTGGACGCTACGAACACTGAAGCTTTCTTT	CASSLDATNTEAFF
few	NA	TRBV19	TRBJ1-2	TGTGCCAGTAGTAGTCGGGCAGGGCGGACCGGCTACACCTTC	CASSSRAGRTGYTF
NA	NA	TRBV2	TRBJ2-7	TGTGCCAGCAGTGAAGGTAGCGGTCCCTACGAGCAGTACTTC	CASSEGSGPYEQYF
NA	TRBD1	TRBV30	TRBJ1-6	TGTGCCTGGAACCCTTCGGGACAGGCGAATTCACCCCTCCACTTT	CAWNPSGQANSPLHF
NA	TRBD1	TRBV5-4	TRBJ1-2	TGTGCCAGCAGCTTGGACAGGGGGCAGTTGGATGGCTACACCTTC	CASSLDRGQLDGYTF
NA	NA	TRBV9	TRBJ2-5	TGTGCCAGCTCACCAAATCCAGAGACCCAGTACTTC	CASSPNPETQYF
NA	NA	TRBV10-3	TRBJ1-5	TGTGCCATCAGAGAATGGATCGGGAAGCCCCAGCATTTT	CAIREWIGKPQHF
NA	TRBD2	TRBV15	TRBJ2-2	TGTGCCACCAGCAGAGGGACTAGCGGGAGTATAGGCACCGGGGAGCTGTTTTTT	CATSRGTSGSIGTGELFF
once	NA	TRBV5-1	TRBJ2-3	TGCGCCACCGCGCGGGAACACACAGATACGCAGTATTTT	CATAREHTDTQYF
NA	TRBD2	TRBV7-2	TRBJ2-7	TGTGCCAGCAGCCCTGTAGCGGGAGGGCCCGACGAGCAGTACTTC	CASSPVAGGPDEQYF
NA	TRBD1	TRBV4-3	TRBJ2-5	TGCGCCAGCAGCCAAGATCCGGGACAGGGGCGAAAGACCCAGTACTTC	CASSQDPGQGRKTQYF
NA	NA	TRBV28	TRBJ2-7	TGTGCCAGCAGTTTTGAACAGTTAAACTCCTACGAGCAGTACTTC	CASSFEQLNSYEQYF
NA	NA	TRBV7-6	TRBJ1-6	TGTGCCAGCAGCCAAAAACCCCTCAATTCACCCCTCCACTTT	CASSQKPLNSPLHF
NA	TRBD1	TRBV19	TRBJ1-2	TGTGCCAGTAGTGCAGACAGGGACCCTGGCTACACCTTC	CASSADRDPGYTF
once	NA	TRBV7-9	TRBJ2-7	TGTGCCAGCAGCTTACTGTACGAGCAGTACTTC	CASSLLYEQYF
NA	TRBD1	TRBV18	TRBJ2-2	TGTGCCAGCTCACCCTTGGCGATCGGACAGGGGAACACCGGGGAGCTGTTTTTT	CASSPLAIGQGNTGELFF
NA	TRBD1	TRBV30	TRBJ2-1	TGTGCCTGGGGAGGACAGGGGGCTTCCTACAATGAGCAGTTCTTC	CAWGGQGASYNEQFF
NA	NA	TRBV7-3	TRBJ2-1	TGTGCCAGCAGCGCGGACGGATTACCCTACAATGAGCAGTTCTTC	CASSADGLPYNEQFF
NA	TRBD2	TRBV2	TRBJ2-1	TGTGCCAGCTCCAGGGGGGTAGCGGGAGTTTCCGGTGAGCAGTTCTTC	CASSRGVAGVSGEQFF
NA	NA	TRBV13	TRBJ2-5	TGTGCCAGCAGCTTAGGTCGGGGGCGGCCCGGGGAGACCCAGTACTTC	CASSLGRGRPGETQYF
few	NA	TRBV5-8	TRBJ1-5	TGTGCCAGCAGCTTTGGCAGGTGGAGCAATCAGCCCCAGCATTTT	CASSFGRWSNQPQHF
NA	NA	TRBV4-3	TRBJ2-1	TGCGCCAGCAGCCAAGGAATGGGGAGTGGGTCCTACAATGAGCAGTTCTTC	CASSQGMGSGSYNEQFF
NA	NA	TRBV2	TRBJ1-3	TGTGCCAGCAGTGAGGACAGTAGATCTGGAAACACCATATATTTT	CASSEDSRSGNTIYF
NA	NA	TRBV7-3	TRBJ1-6	TGTGCCAGCAGCACAACATATAATTCACCCCTCCACTTT	CASSTTYNSPLHF
NA	NA	TRBV4-1	TRBJ2-1	TGCGCCAGCAGCCAAGATCGCGCCTACAATGAGCAGTTCTTC	CASSQDRAYNEQFF
NA	NA	TRBV10-3	TRBJ2-7	TGTGCCATCAGTGAGGGAGTAGGCATCTACGAGCAGTACTTC	CAISEGVGIYEQYF
NA	TRBD2	TRBV7-2	TRBJ2-7	TGTGCCAGCAGCTTAACGGGGACGGGGGGATCCTACGAGCAGTACTTC	CASSLTGTGGSYEQYF
NA	TRBD1	TRBV10-3	TRBJ1-1	TGTGCCATCACTCGACAGGGGCGGAACACTGAAGCTTTCTTT	CAITRQGRNTEAFF
few	TRBD1	TRBV11-2	TRBJ1-2	TGTGCCAGCAGCGCAGGGGGCTTTGGCTACACCTTC	CASSAGGFGYTF
NA	NA	TRBV5-6	TRBJ1-2	TGTGCCAGCAGCTTGAAGGGGCCTAGGGCCGCGGACTATGGCTACACCTTC	CASSLKGPRAADYGYTF